This TCR beta chain was found in a study of beta chain features in type 1 diabetes. The whole isolated RNA underwent reverse transcription, so sequencing captured expressed TCRB transcripts. Profiling relied on immunoSEQ multiplex PCR, and the TCRdb table lists in-frame clones only, not all of them. Of approximately 170,000 clones in the sample, approximately 9.9% were seen once. Germline CDR1 and CDR2: SQVTM and ANQGSEA. The CDR3 extends over 14 amino acids. The ends were cut back, 7 bases at V and 4 bases at J, with 16 bases in the middle. This clone was observed a handful of times. The rearrangement links TRBV29-1 to TRBJ1-4; D is uncertain. Sequenced sample: central memory CD4+ T cells from blood. The sequence derives from a woman aged 18-29 years in good health. The CDR3 region has the DNA TGCAGCGCTGTGAGCCTGGTCGGTAATGAAAAACTGTTTTTT. Amino acid sequence: CSAVSLVGNEKLFF.